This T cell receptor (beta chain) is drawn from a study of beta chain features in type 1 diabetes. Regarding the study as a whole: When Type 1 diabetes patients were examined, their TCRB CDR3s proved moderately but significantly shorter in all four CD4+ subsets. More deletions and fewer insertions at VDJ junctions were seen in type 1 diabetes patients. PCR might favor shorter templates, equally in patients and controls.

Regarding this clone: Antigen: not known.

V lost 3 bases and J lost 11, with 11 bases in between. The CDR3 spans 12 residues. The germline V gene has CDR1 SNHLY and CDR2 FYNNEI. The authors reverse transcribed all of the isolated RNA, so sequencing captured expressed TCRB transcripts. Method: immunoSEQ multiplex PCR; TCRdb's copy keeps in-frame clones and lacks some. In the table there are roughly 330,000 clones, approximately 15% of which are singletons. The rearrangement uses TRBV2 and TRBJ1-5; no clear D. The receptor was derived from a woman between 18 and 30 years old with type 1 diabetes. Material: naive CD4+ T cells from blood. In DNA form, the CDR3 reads TGTGCCAGCAGTGATCCGGGAGGGACCCAGCATTTT. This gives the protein CASSDPGGTQHF.